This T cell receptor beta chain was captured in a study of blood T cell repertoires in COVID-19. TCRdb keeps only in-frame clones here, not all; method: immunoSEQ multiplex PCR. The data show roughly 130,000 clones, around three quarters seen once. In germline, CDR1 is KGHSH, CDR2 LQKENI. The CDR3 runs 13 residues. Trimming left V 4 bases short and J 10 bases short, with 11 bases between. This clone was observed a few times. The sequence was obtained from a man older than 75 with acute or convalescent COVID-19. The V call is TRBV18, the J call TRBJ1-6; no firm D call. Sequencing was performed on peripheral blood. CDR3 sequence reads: CASSREPGSPLHF. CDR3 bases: TGTGCCAGCTCACGGGAGCCCGGATCACCCCTCCACTTT.